Below are 6 T cell receptor beta chains sequenced from a single sample in a study of a mutant IDH1 vaccine in newly diagnosed glioma. No antigen has been identified for these receptors. Assay: immunoSEQ multiplex PCR; the TCRdb copy retains only in-frame clones and omits some. The sample has 25,000 to 40,000 clones; 81% are singletons. Noted time point: week 35, safety follow-up. Mutant IDH1 20-mer peptide, at 300 ug, made up each vaccine dose, with topical imiquimod. The sequences come from PBMCs, collected from a glioma patient whose treatment included an IDH1 peptide vaccine. These receptors were collected from a man younger than 40 with glioma.

The gene calls are TRBV18 and TRBJ1-5, with D possibly being TRBD1 (6 bases). With 4 bases removed from V and 4 bases from J, the gap between germline ends came to 8 bases. This CDR3 contains 13 residues. CDR1 is KGHSH, CDR2 LQKENI, per germline. CDR3 coding DNA: TGTGCCAGCTCACAAGACAGGAATCAGCCCCAGCATTTT. Protein sequence: CASSQDRNQPQHF.

The rearrangement uses TRBV5-6 and TRBJ1-2; no firm D call. Trimming stripped 0 bases from V and 7 bases from J, with 7 bases between. The CDR3 runs 12 residues. Per germline, CDR1 SGHDT and CDR2 YYEEEE. The DNA of the CDR3 is TGTGCCAGCAGCTTGGGAAGCGGTGGCTACACCTTC. It is translated as CASSLGSGGYTF.

This CDR3 is CASSIQGNTEAFF. The CDR3 nucleotides read TGTGCCAGTAGTATTCAGGGGAACACTGAAGCTTTCTTT. The chain combines TRBV19 with TRBJ1-1; TRBD1 is a possible D gene (5 bases). This CDR3 has 13 residues. V was trimmed by 3 bases and J by 1 base, leaving 6 bases between them. Germline CDR1 LNHDA, CDR2 SQIVND (reference sequence).

In its sample, this clone was seen a few times. This chain joins TRBV10-2 and TRBJ1-5; D not resolved. CDR3 length equals 12 residues. CDR1 and CDR2 (germline): WSHSY, SAAADI. V was cut by 6 bases and J by 6 bases, with 9 bases left in between. CDR3 in amino acids: CASSTTGQPQHF. The CDR3 bases are TGCGCCAGCAGCACAACTGGTCAGCCCCAGCATTTT.

The gene calls are TRBV5-5 and TRBJ1-1; D unclear. Trimming stripped 5 bases from V and 0 bases from J, with 5 bases between. This CDR3 region has 12 residues. Germline assignment: CDR1 SGHKS and CDR2 YYEKEE (reference sequence). CDR3 in amino acids: CASRGMNTEAFF. CDR3 in DNA: TGTGCCAGCAGAGGGATGAACACTGAAGCTTTCTTT.

This chain links TRBV9 with TRBJ1-1, with 7 bases lining up with TRBD1. Unmatched junction bases numbered 7, after V lost 5 bases and J lost 3 bases. The CDR3 consists of 14 residues. Germline assignment: CDR1 SGDLS and CDR2 YYNGEE. In nucleotides, the CDR3 is TGTGCCAGCAGTGCCGACAGGGCCGACACTGAAGCTTTCTTT. Amino acid sequence: CASSADRADTEAFF.